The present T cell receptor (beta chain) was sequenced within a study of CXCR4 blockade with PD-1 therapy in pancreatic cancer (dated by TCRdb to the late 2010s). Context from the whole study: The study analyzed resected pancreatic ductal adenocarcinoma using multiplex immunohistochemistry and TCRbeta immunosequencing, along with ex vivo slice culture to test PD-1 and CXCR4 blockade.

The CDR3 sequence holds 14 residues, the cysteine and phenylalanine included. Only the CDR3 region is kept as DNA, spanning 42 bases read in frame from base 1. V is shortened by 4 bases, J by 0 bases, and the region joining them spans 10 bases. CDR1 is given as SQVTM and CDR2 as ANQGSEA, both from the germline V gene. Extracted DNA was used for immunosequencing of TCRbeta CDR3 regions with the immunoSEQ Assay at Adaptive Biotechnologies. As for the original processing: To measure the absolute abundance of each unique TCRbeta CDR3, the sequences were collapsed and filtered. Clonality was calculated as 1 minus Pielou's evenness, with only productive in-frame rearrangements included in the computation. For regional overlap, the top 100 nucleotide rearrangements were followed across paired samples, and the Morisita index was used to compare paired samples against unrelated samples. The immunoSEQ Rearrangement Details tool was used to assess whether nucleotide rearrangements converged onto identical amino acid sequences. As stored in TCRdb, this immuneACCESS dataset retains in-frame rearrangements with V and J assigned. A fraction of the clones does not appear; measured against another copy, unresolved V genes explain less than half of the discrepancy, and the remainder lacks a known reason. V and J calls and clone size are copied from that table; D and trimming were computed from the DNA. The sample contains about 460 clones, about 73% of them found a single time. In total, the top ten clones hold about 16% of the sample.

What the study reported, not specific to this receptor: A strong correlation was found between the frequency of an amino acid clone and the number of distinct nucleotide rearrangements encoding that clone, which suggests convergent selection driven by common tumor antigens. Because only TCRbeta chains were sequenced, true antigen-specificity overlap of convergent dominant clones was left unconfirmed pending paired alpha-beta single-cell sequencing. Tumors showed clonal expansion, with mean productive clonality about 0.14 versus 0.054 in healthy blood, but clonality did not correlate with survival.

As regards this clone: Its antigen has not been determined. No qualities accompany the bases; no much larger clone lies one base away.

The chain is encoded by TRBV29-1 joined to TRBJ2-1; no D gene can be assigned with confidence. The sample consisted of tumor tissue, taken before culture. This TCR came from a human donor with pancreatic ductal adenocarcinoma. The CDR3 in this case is CSVVLVGSYNEQFF. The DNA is TGCAGCGTTGTTCTTGTGGGCTCCTACAATGAGCAGTTCTTC.